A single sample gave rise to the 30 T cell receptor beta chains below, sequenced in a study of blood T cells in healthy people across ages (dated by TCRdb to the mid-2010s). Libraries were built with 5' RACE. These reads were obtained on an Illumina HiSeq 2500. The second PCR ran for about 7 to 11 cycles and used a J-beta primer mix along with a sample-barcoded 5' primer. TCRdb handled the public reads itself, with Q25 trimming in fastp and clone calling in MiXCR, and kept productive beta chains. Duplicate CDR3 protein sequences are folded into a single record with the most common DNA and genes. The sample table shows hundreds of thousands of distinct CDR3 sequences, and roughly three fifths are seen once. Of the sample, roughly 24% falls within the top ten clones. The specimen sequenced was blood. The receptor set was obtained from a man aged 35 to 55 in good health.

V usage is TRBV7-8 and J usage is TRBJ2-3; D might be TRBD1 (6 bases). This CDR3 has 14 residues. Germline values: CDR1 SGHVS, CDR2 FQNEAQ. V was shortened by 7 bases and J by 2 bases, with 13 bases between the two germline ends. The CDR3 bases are TGTGCCAGCATAGCCCAGGGGTTCACAGATACGCAGTATTTT. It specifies CASIAQGFTDTQYF.

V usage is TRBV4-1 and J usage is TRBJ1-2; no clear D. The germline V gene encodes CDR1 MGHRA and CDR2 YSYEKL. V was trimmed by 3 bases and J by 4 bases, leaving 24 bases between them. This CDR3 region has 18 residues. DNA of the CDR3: TGCGCCAGCAGCCACCGACTCCCCCCTCGGGGTGGGATCTATGGCTACACCTTC. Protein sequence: CASSHRLPPRGGIYGYTF.

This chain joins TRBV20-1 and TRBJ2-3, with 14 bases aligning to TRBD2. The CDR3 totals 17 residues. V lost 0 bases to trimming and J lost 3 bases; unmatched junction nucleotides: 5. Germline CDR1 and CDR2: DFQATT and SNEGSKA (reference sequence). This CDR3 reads CSARDSGLAGETDTQYF. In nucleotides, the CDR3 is TGCAGTGCTAGAGATTCGGGACTAGCGGGAGAAACAGATACGCAGTATTTT.

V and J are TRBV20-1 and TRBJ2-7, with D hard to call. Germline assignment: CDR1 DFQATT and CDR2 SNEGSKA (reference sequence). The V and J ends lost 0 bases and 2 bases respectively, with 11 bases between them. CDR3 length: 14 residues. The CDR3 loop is CSARDLARTYEQYF. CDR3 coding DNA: TGCAGTGCTAGAGATCTCGCCAGAACCTACGAGCAGTACTTC.

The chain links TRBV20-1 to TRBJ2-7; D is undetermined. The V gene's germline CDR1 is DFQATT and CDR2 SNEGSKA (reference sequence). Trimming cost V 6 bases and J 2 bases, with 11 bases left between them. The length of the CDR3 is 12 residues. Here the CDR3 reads CSARSRTYEQYF. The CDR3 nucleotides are TGCAGTGCCAGGTCACGGACCTACGAGCAGTACTTC.

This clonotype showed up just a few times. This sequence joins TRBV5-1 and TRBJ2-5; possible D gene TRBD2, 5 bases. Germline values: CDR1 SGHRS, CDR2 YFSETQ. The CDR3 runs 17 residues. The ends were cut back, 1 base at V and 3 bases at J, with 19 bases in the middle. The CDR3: CASSLLLGRYAEETQYF. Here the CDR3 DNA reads TGCGCCAGCAGCTTGCTTTTGGGGAGATATGCCGAAGAGACCCAGTACTTC.

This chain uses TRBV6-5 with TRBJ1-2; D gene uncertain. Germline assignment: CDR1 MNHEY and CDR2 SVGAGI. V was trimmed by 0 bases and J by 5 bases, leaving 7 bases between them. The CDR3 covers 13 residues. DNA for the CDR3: TGTGCCAGCAGTTACTCCTGGGGTTATGGCTACACCTTC. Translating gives CASSYSWGYGYTF.

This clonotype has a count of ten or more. CDR3 loop: CASSYSTGGYEQYF. The CDR3 DNA reads as TGTGCCAGCAGTTACTCGACAGGGGGCTACGAGCAGTACTTC. The chain has TRBV6-6 and TRBJ2-7, with TRBD1 matching over 9 bases. The V segment lost 0 bases and the J segment 3 bases; nucleotides outside the gene matches: 0. Germline CDR1 is MNHNY and CDR2 is SVGAGI (reference sequence). This CDR3 contains 14 residues.

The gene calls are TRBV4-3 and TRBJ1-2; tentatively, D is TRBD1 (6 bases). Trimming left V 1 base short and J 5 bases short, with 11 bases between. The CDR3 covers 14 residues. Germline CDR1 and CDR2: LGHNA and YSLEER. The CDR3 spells CASSQARGPYGYTF. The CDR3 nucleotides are TGCGCCAGCAGCCAAGCGCGGGGGCCGTATGGCTACACCTTC.

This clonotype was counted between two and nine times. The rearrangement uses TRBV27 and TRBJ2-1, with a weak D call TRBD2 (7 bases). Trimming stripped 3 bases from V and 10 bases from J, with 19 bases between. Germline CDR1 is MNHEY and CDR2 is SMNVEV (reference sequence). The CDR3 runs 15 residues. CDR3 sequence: CASSLTRGGRREQFF. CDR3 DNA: TGTGCCAGCAGTTTGACAAGGGGGGGCCGAAGGGAGCAGTTCTTC.

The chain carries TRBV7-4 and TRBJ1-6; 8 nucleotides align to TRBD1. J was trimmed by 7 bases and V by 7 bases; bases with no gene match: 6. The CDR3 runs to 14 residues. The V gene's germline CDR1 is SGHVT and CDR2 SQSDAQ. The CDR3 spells CASIYRGGNSPLHF. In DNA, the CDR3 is TGTGCCAGCATCTACAGGGGGGGCAATTCACCCCTCCACTTT.

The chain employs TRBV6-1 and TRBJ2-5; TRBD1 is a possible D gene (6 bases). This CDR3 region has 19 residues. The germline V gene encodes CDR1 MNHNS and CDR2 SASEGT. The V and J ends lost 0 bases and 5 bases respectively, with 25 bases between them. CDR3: CASSEALLSGTLPRETQYF. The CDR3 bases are TGTGCCAGCAGTGAAGCGCTTCTGTCCGGGACACTTCCCCGGGAGACCCAGTACTTC.

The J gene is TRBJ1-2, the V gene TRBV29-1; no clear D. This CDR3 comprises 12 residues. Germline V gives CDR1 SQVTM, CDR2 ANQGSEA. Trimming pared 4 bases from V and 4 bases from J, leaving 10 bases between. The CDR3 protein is CSVVETTYGYTF. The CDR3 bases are TGCAGCGTTGTAGAAACCACCTATGGCTACACCTTC.

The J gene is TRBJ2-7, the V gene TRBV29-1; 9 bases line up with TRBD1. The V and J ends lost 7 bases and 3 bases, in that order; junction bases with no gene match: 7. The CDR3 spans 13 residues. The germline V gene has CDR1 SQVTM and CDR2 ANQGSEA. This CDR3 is CSGGTGKVYEQYF. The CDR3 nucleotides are TGCAGCGGGGGGACAGGGAAAGTCTACGAGCAGTACTTC.

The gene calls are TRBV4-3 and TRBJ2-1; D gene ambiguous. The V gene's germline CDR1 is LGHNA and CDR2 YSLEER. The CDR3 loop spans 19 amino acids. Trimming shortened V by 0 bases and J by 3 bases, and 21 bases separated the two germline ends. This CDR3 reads CASSQDVALAGEIYNEQFF. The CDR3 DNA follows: TGCGCCAGCAGCCAAGATGTGGCCTTAGCCGGTGAAATCTACAATGAGCAGTTCTTC.

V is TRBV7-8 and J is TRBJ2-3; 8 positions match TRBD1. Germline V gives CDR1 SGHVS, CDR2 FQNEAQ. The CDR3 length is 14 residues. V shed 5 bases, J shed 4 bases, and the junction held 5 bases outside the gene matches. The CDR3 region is CASSQDRASDTQYF. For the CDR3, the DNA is TGTGCCAGCAGCCAGGACAGGGCGTCAGATACGCAGTATTTT.

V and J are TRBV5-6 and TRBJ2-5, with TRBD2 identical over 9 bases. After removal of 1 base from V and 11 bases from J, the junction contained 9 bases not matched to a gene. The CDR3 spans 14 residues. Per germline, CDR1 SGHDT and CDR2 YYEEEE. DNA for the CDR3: TGTGCCAGCAGCTTGAGTCTAGCGGGGTCTGAGCAGTACTTC. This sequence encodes CASSLSLAGSEQYF.

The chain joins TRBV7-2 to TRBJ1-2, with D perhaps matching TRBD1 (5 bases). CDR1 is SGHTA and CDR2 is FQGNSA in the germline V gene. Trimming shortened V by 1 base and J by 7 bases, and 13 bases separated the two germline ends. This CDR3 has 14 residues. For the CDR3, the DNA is TGTGCCAGCAGCTTAGAGGTCAGGGAACCTGGCTACACCTTC. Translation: CASSLEVREPGYTF.

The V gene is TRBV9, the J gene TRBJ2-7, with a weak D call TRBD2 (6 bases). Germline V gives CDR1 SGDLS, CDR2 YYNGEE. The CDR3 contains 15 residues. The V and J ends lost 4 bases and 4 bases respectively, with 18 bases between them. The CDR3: CASSPPAGSFYEQYF. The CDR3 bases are TGTGCCAGCAGCCCCCCCGCCGGGAGTTTTTACGAGCAGTACTTC.

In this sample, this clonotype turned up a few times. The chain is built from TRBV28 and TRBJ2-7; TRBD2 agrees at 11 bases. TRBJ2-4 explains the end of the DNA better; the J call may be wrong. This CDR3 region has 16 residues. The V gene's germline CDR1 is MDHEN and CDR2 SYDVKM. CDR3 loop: CASRMRTGTSGNIQYF. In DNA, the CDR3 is TGTGCCAGCAGGATGCGAACGGGGACTAGCGGAAACATTCAGTACTTC.

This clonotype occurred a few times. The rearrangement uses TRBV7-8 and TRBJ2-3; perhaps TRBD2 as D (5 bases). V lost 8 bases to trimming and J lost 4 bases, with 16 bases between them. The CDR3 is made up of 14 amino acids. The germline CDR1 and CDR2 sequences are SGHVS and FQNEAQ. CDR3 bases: TGTGCCAGCCGTACCCGGGGTCGGGCAGATACGCAGTATTTT. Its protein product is CASRTRGRADTQYF.

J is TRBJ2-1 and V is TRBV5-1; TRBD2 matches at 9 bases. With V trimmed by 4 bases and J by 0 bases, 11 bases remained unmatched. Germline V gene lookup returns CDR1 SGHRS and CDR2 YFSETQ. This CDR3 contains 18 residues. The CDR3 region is CASSESTSGPLSYNEQFF. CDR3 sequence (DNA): TGCGCCAGCAGCGAATCCACTAGCGGGCCCCTCTCCTACAATGAGCAGTTCTTC.

CDR3 region: CASSLEGGPGETQYF. CDR3 coding DNA: TGTGCCAGCAGCTTAGAGGGGGGGCCGGGGGAGACCCAGTACTTC. The chain couples TRBV11-2 to TRBJ2-7; D is perhaps TRBD2 (7 bases). The assigned J gene may be wrong: the sequence end matches TRBJ2-5 better. The CDR3 totals 15 residues. Germline loops: CDR1 SGHAT, CDR2 FQNNGV.

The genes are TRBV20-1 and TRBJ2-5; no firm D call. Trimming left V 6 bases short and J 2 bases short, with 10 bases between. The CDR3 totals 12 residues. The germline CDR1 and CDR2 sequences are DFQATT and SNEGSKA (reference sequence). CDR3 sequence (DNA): TGCAGTGCGCCGGCTTTACAAGAGACCCAGTACTTC. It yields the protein CSAPALQETQYF.

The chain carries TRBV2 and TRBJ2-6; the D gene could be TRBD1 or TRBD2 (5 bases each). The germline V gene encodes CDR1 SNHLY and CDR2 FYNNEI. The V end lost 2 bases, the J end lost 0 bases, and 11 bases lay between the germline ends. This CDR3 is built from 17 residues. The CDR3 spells CASSESSGRSGANVLTF. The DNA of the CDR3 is TGTGCCAGCAGTGAATCCTCGGGGCGCTCTGGGGCCAACGTCCTGACTTTC.

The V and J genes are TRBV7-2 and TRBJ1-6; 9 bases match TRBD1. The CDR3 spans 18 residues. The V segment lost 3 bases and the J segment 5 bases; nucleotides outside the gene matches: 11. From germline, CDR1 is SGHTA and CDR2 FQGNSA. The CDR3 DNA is TGTGCCAGCAGCTTCAGGGAACTGGGACAGGGCAATAATTCACCCCTCCACTTT. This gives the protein CASSFRELGQGNNSPLHF. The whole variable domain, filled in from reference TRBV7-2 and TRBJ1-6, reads GAGVSQSPSNKVTEKGKDVELRCDPISGHTALYWYRQSLGQGLEFLIYFQGNSAPDKSGLPSDRFSAERTGGSVSTLTIQRTQQEDSAVYLCASSFRELGQGNNSPLHFGNGTRLTVT.

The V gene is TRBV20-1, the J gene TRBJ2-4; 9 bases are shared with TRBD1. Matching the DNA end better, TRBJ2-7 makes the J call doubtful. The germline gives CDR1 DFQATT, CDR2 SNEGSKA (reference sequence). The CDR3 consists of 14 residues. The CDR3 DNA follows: TGCAGTGCTAGAGGGACAGGGGATTCCTACGAGCAGTACTTC. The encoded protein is CSARGTGDSYEQYF.

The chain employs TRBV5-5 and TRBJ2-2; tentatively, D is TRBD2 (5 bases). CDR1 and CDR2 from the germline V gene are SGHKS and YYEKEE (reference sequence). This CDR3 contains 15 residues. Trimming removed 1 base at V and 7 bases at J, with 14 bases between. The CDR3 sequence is CASSLPGQEVGELFF. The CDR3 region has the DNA TGTGCCAGCAGCTTGCCCGGGCAGGAGGTCGGGGAGCTGTTTTTT.

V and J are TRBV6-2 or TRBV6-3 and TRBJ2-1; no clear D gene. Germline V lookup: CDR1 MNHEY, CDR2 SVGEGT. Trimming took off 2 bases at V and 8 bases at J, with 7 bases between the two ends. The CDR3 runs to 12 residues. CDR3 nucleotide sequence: TGTGCCAGCAGTTACGGGTATGATGAGCAGTTCTTC. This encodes CASSYGYDEQFF.

The CDR3 loop reads CAWDRGDNTEAFF. DNA of the CDR3: TGTGCCTGGGATCGTGGGGATAACACTGAAGCTTTCTTT. This rearrangement joins TRBV30 to TRBJ1-1; no clear D. V lost 5 bases and J lost 2, with 12 bases in between. Germline CDR1 and CDR2: GTSNPN and SVGIG (reference sequence). There are 13 residues in the CDR3.